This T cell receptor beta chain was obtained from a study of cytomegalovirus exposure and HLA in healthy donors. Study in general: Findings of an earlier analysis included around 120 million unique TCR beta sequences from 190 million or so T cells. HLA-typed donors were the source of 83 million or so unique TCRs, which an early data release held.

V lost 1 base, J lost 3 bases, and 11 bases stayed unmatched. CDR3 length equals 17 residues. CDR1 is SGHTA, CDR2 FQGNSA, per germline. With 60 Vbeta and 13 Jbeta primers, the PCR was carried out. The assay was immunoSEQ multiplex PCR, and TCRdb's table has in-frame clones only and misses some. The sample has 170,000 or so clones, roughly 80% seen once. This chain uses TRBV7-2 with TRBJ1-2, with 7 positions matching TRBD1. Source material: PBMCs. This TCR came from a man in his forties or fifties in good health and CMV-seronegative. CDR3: CASSLEERTGEHYGYTF. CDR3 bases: TGTGCCAGCAGCTTAGAGGAGCGTACAGGGGAACACTATGGCTACACCTTC.